This T cell receptor (beta chain) was obtained from a study of siplizumab effects on memory and regulatory T cells. Notes on the study in general: Naive T cells were seen as more diverse than memory cells and as major alloresponse contributors.

As for this clone: What it binds is not known.

Per sample, roughly 10^5 TCR templates underwent assay. Assay: immunoSEQ multiplex PCR; the TCRdb copy retains only in-frame clones and omits some. Of roughly 100,000 clones detected, 93% appear once; the ten largest clones hold 0.6% to 0.7%. The sequence was collected from a human donor in good health. The sequencing input was Tregs sorted from blood.

CDR3 amino acids: CASSLAHWVNTEAFF. The CDR3 region has the DNA TGTGCCAGCAGCTTGGCTCATTGGGTTAACACTGAAGCTTTCTTT. J is TRBJ1-1 and V is TRBV5-6; the D is unclear. Between the trimmed V and J ends, which lost 0 bases and 2 bases, there was a span of 11 bases. The CDR3 is made up of 15 amino acids. CDR1 and CDR2 from the germline V gene are SGHDT and YYEEEE.